The rows below give T cell receptor beta chains drawn from one sample of a study of glioma-infiltrating T cells after dendritic cell vaccination. Method: immunoSEQ multiplex PCR; TCRdb's copy keeps in-frame clones and lacks some. Counted here are about 87,000 clones, around 90% occurring once; the ten biggest clones make up approximately 3%. This material consisted of blood, taken before dendritic cell vaccination. These receptor sequences come from a human donor with glioblastoma. The CDR3 runs from the conserved cysteine through the conserved F or W. A D gene is named only where the DNA matches it firmly. Expanded clones get a size class; other rows say once, few or many, or leave the size out.

CDR3aa: CASSTTSGGYGYTF
CDR3nt: TGTGCCAGCAGCACCACCTCTGGAGGCTATGGCTACACCTTC
d_gene: -
j_gene: TRBJ1-2
v_gene: TRBV5-4
len: 14
abundance: -

CDR3aa: CASSDSSGVNTGELFF
CDR3nt: TGTGCCAGCAGTGACTCCTCAGGGGTAAACACCGGGGAGCTGTTTTTT
d_gene: -
j_gene: TRBJ2-2
v_gene: TRBV6-4
len: 16
abundance: -

CDR3aa: CAWSTTYTEAFF
CDR3nt: TGTGCCTGGAGTACTACGTATACTGAAGCTTTCTTT
d_gene: -
j_gene: TRBJ1-1
v_gene: TRBV30
len: 12
abundance: -

CDR3aa: CASSNREGGELFF
CDR3nt: TGCGCCAGCAGTAACAGGGAGGGCGGGGAGCTGTTTTTT
d_gene: -
j_gene: TRBJ2-2
v_gene: TRBV10-1
len: 13
abundance: -

CDR3aa: CASSLGRQGYGVDEKLFF
CDR3nt: TGTGCCAGCAGCTTAGGAAGACAGGGATACGGGGTTGATGAAAAACTGTTTTTT
d_gene: TRBD1
j_gene: TRBJ1-4
v_gene: TRBV7-9
len: 18
abundance: once

CDR3aa: CASSPGTDTQYF
CDR3nt: TGTGCCAGCAGCCCCGGCACAGATACGCAGTATTTT
d_gene: -
j_gene: TRBJ2-3
v_gene: TRBV7-9
len: 12
abundance: -

CDR3aa: CASSLGAGGTEAFF
CDR3nt: TGTGCCAGCAGCTTGGGGGCAGGGGGCACTGAAGCTTTCTTT
d_gene: TRBD1
j_gene: TRBJ1-1
v_gene: TRBV5-5
len: 14
abundance: -

CDR3aa: CASSLDNLVYTQYF
CDR3nt: TGCGCCAGCAGCTTGGACAATCTAGTGTATACGCAGTATTTT
d_gene: -
j_gene: TRBJ2-3
v_gene: TRBV5-1
len: 14
abundance: -

CDR3aa: CASSQAGQGTGEQFF
CDR3nt: TGCGCCAGCAGCCAAGCAGGACAGGGGACCGGTGAGCAGTTCTTC
d_gene: TRBD1
j_gene: TRBJ2-1
v_gene: TRBV4-1
len: 15
abundance: -

CDR3aa: CASSIRSGIEAFF
CDR3nt: TGTGCCAGTAGTATACGTTCAGGGATTGAAGCTTTCTTT
d_gene: -
j_gene: TRBJ1-1
v_gene: TRBV19
len: 13
abundance: -

CDR3aa: CASSPGPYGYTF
CDR3nt: TGTGCCAGTAGTCCCGGTCCCTATGGCTACACCTTC
d_gene: -
j_gene: TRBJ1-2
v_gene: TRBV19
len: 12
abundance: -

CDR3aa: CASSRGLAGNADTQYF
CDR3nt: TGTGCCAGCAGCCGGGGACTAGCGGGGAACGCAGATACGCAGTATTTT
d_gene: TRBD2
j_gene: TRBJ2-3
v_gene: TRBV5-4
len: 16
abundance: -

CDR3aa: CAWSPRVGAQYF
CDR3nt: TGTGCCTGGAGTCCCCGGGTCGGCGCGCAGTATTTT
d_gene: -
j_gene: TRBJ2-3
v_gene: TRBV30
len: 12
abundance: -

CDR3aa: CASSYSQGTDEQYF
CDR3nt: TGTGCCAGCAGTTACTCACAGGGAACTGACGAGCAGTACTTC
d_gene: -
j_gene: TRBJ2-7
v_gene: TRBV6-5
len: 14
abundance: -

CDR3aa: CASSQLTGGHYEQYF
CDR3nt: TGCGCCAGCAGCCAACTGACAGGGGGTCACTACGAGCAGTACTTC
d_gene: TRBD1
j_gene: TRBJ2-7
v_gene: TRBV4-1
len: 15
abundance: -

CDR3aa: CASSGGWQADTEAFF
CDR3nt: TGTGCCAGTAGTGGAGGATGGCAGGCCGACACTGAAGCTTTCTTT
d_gene: -
j_gene: TRBJ1-1
v_gene: TRBV19
len: 15
abundance: -

CDR3aa: CASSELAGDTQYF
CDR3nt: TGTGCCAGCAGCGAACTAGCAGGAGATACGCAGTATTTT
d_gene: -
j_gene: TRBJ2-3
v_gene: TRBV5-4
len: 13
abundance: -

CDR3aa: CASGRGETDTQYF
CDR3nt: TGTGCCAGTGGACGGGGGGAAACAGATACGCAGTATTTT
d_gene: TRBD2
j_gene: TRBJ2-3
v_gene: TRBV6-5
len: 13
abundance: -

CDR3aa: CASSEYGALANEQFF
CDR3nt: TGTGCCAGCAGTGAATATGGGGCTTTGGCGAATGAGCAGTTCTTC
d_gene: -
j_gene: TRBJ2-1
v_gene: TRBV25-1
len: 15
abundance: -

CDR3aa: CASSTGLAGAYNEQFF
CDR3nt: TGTGCCAGCAGCACGGGACTAGCGGGAGCCTACAATGAGCAGTTCTTC
d_gene: TRBD2
j_gene: TRBJ2-1
v_gene: TRBV5-4
len: 16
abundance: -

CDR3aa: CASSQDQTRQGAGNTIYF
CDR3nt: TGCGCCAGCAGCCAAGATCAAACGAGACAGGGGGCTGGAAACACCATATATTTT
d_gene: TRBD1
j_gene: TRBJ1-3
v_gene: TRBV4-1
len: 18
abundance: -

CDR3aa: CASSLAGQGSSYNSPLHF
CDR3nt: TGCGCCAGCAGCTTAGCGGGACAGGGGAGCTCCTATAATTCACCCCTCCACTTT
d_gene: TRBD1
j_gene: TRBJ1-6
v_gene: TRBV5-1
len: 18
abundance: -

CDR3aa: CASSSKETQYF
CDR3nt: TGTGCCAGCAGCTCTAAAGAGACCCAGTACTTC
d_gene: -
j_gene: TRBJ2-5
v_gene: TRBV11-3
len: 11
abundance: -

CDR3aa: CASSGQGLNTPRNQETQYF
CDR3nt: TGTGCCAGCAGTGGTCAGGGGCTTAACACCCCCAGGAACCAAGAGACCCAGTACTTC
d_gene: -
j_gene: TRBJ2-5
v_gene: TRBV2
len: 19
abundance: -

CDR3aa: CSVDGGPYGYTF
CDR3nt: TGCAGCGTTGACGGGGGGCCCTATGGCTACACCTTC
d_gene: -
j_gene: TRBJ1-2
v_gene: TRBV29-1
len: 12
abundance: -

CDR3aa: CASRSSYEQYF
CDR3nt: TGTGCCAGCCGCAGCTCCTACGAGCAGTACTTC
d_gene: -
j_gene: TRBJ2-7
v_gene: TRBV7-9
len: 11
abundance: -

CDR3aa: CASSETGRGDTQYF
CDR3nt: TGTGCCAGCAGCGAGACAGGAAGGGGAGATACGCAGTATTTT
d_gene: -
j_gene: TRBJ2-3
v_gene: TRBV9
len: 14
abundance: -

CDR3aa: CASSFYELNNEQFF
CDR3nt: TGTGCCAGCAGCTTCTATGAACTTAACAATGAGCAGTTCTTC
d_gene: -
j_gene: TRBJ2-1
v_gene: TRBV7-9
len: 14
abundance: -

CDR3aa: CAHLAGAGANVLTF
CDR3nt: TGTGCCCATCTCGCAGGGGCTGGGGCCAACGTCCTGACTTTC
d_gene: -
j_gene: TRBJ2-6
v_gene: TRBV30
len: 14
abundance: -

CDR3aa: CASSRLAGGTGELFF
CDR3nt: TGTGCCAGTAGTCGACTAGCGGGGGGGACCGGGGAGCTGTTTTTT
d_gene: TRBD2
j_gene: TRBJ2-2
v_gene: TRBV19
len: 15
abundance: -

CDR3aa: CASTPLRTVTQYF
CDR3nt: TGTGCCAGCACCCCGTTGAGAACGGTTACGCAGTATTTT
d_gene: -
j_gene: TRBJ2-3
v_gene: TRBV11-2
len: 13
abundance: -

CDR3aa: CASIKDWGTEAFF
CDR3nt: TGTGCCAGCATCAAGGACTGGGGCACTGAAGCTTTCTTT
d_gene: -
j_gene: TRBJ1-1
v_gene: TRBV6-1
len: 13
abundance: once

CDR3aa: CASSLGQGETQYF
CDR3nt: TGTGCCAGCAGCTTGGGACAGGGGGAGACCCAGTACTTC
d_gene: TRBD1
j_gene: TRBJ2-5
v_gene: TRBV5-4
len: 13
abundance: -

CDR3aa: CATSRDTGTGHTEAFF
CDR3nt: TGTGCCACCAGCAGGGATACCGGGACAGGGCACACTGAAGCTTTCTTT
d_gene: TRBD1
j_gene: TRBJ1-1
v_gene: TRBV15
len: 16
abundance: -

CDR3aa: CAISEAQVNSPLHF
CDR3nt: TGTGCCATCAGTGAGGCGCAGGTTAATTCCCCCCTCCACTTT
d_gene: -
j_gene: TRBJ1-6
v_gene: TRBV10-3
len: 14
abundance: -

CDR3aa: CASSQGQGFTEAFF
CDR3nt: TGTGCCAGCAGCCAGGGACAGGGGTTCACTGAAGCTTTCTTT
d_gene: TRBD1
j_gene: TRBJ1-1
v_gene: TRBV9
len: 14
abundance: -

CDR3aa: CASSPGQGYGYTF
CDR3nt: TGTGCCAGCAGCCCGGGACAGGGGTACGGCTACACCTTC
d_gene: TRBD1
j_gene: TRBJ1-2
v_gene: TRBV4-2
len: 13
abundance: -

CDR3aa: CASSIAGGKPYNEQFF
CDR3nt: TGTGCCAGTAGTATCGCAGGCGGGAAACCCTACAATGAGCAGTTCTTC
d_gene: -
j_gene: TRBJ2-1
v_gene: TRBV19
len: 16
abundance: -

CDR3aa: CASSLAVLNYEQYF
CDR3nt: TGTGCCAGCAGCTTAGCTGTTCTCAACTACGAGCAGTACTTC
d_gene: -
j_gene: TRBJ2-7
v_gene: TRBV7-2
len: 14
abundance: -

CDR3aa: CAWSRGLTTDTQYF
CDR3nt: TGTGCCTGGAGCCGGGGACTAACCACAGATACGCAGTATTTT
d_gene: TRBD2
j_gene: TRBJ2-3
v_gene: TRBV30
len: 14
abundance: -

CDR3aa: CASRGTSGSNEQFF
CDR3nt: TGTGCCAGCAGGGGGACTAGCGGGAGCAATGAGCAGTTCTTC
d_gene: TRBD2
j_gene: TRBJ2-1
v_gene: TRBV6-6
len: 14
abundance: -

CDR3aa: CASSLGRRYDYEQYF
CDR3nt: TGTGCCAGCAGCTTGGGGAGAAGATACGACTACGAGCAGTACTTC
d_gene: -
j_gene: TRBJ2-7
v_gene: TRBV7-2
len: 15
abundance: -

CDR3aa: CASSELGQKNQPQHF
CDR3nt: TGTGCCAGCAGTGAACTCGGACAGAAAAATCAGCCCCAGCATTTT
d_gene: -
j_gene: TRBJ1-5
v_gene: TRBV6-1
len: 15
abundance: -

CDR3aa: CAWSVQLVTDTQYF
CDR3nt: TGTGCCTGGAGTGTACAACTAGTAACAGATACGCAGTATTTT
d_gene: -
j_gene: TRBJ2-3
v_gene: TRBV30
len: 14
abundance: -

CDR3aa: CASRPTTTANYGYTF
CDR3nt: TGTGCCAGCAGGCCGACAACGACAGCTAACTATGGCTACACCTTC
d_gene: -
j_gene: TRBJ1-2
v_gene: TRBV28
len: 15
abundance: few

CDR3aa: CASSVPALGRPSTDTQYF
CDR3nt: TGTGCCAGCAGTGTGCCCGCCTTGGGGCGTCCTAGCACAGATACGCAGTATTTT
d_gene: -
j_gene: TRBJ2-3
v_gene: TRBV2
len: 18
abundance: -

CDR3aa: CASSVGELDTDTQYF
CDR3nt: TGTGCCAGCAGCGTAGGGGAACTAGACACAGATACGCAGTATTTT
d_gene: -
j_gene: TRBJ2-3
v_gene: TRBV9
len: 15
abundance: -

CDR3aa: CASRGTGTGNTIYF
CDR3nt: TGTGCCAGCAGAGGGACAGGGACTGGAAACACCATATATTTT
d_gene: TRBD1
j_gene: TRBJ1-3
v_gene: TRBV6-1
len: 14
abundance: -

CDR3aa: CASSLNRLNTEAFF
CDR3nt: TGTGCCAGCAGCTTAAACAGACTGAACACTGAAGCTTTCTTT
d_gene: -
j_gene: TRBJ1-1
v_gene: TRBV11-3
len: 14
abundance: -

CDR3aa: CASGPLAGGVTGELFF
CDR3nt: TGTGCTAGTGGTCCCTTGGCGGGGGGAGTGACCGGGGAGCTGTTTTTT
d_gene: TRBD2
j_gene: TRBJ2-2
v_gene: TRBV12-5
len: 16
abundance: -

CDR3aa: CASSLGLAGLSSYNEQFF
CDR3nt: TGTGCCAGCAGTCTTGGACTAGCGGGATTAAGCTCCTACAATGAGCAGTTCTTC
d_gene: TRBD2
j_gene: TRBJ2-1
v_gene: TRBV27
len: 18
abundance: -

CDR3aa: CASSRISGTGNTGELFF
CDR3nt: TGTGCCAGCAGCCGTATAAGCGGGACTGGCAACACCGGGGAGCTGTTTTTT
d_gene: TRBD2
j_gene: TRBJ2-2
v_gene: TRBV11-2
len: 17
abundance: -

CDR3aa: CASSPAGQGRIGGYTF
CDR3nt: TGTGCCAGCAGCCCCGCGGGACAGGGGCGAATAGGTGGCTACACCTTC
d_gene: TRBD1
j_gene: TRBJ1-2
v_gene: TRBV5-4
len: 16
abundance: -

CDR3aa: CASSPAGGAATEAFF
CDR3nt: TGTGCCAGCAGCCCCGCCGGGGGAGCAGCCACTGAAGCTTTCTTT
d_gene: -
j_gene: TRBJ1-1
v_gene: TRBV5-4
len: 15
abundance: -

CDR3aa: CASSGGPVSYEQYF
CDR3nt: TGTGCCAGCAGTGGAGGCCCGGTATCCTACGAGCAGTACTTC
d_gene: -
j_gene: TRBJ2-7
v_gene: TRBV2
len: 14
abundance: -

CDR3aa: CASSRHLLGTGELFF
CDR3nt: TGTGCCAGCAGCCGACATCTTTTGGGCACCGGGGAGCTGTTTTTT
d_gene: -
j_gene: TRBJ2-2
v_gene: TRBV7-9
len: 15
abundance: once

CDR3aa: CASSQLAGQETQYF
CDR3nt: TGCGCCAGCAGCCAACTAGCGGGGCAGGAGACCCAGTACTTC
d_gene: TRBD2
j_gene: TRBJ2-5
v_gene: TRBV4-1
len: 14
abundance: -

CDR3aa: CASPKVAGNNEQFF
CDR3nt: TGTGCCAGCCCCAAGGTAGCGGGGAACAATGAGCAGTTCTTC
d_gene: TRBD2
j_gene: TRBJ2-1
v_gene: TRBV6-1
len: 14
abundance: once

CDR3aa: CSVEDRDYGYTF
CDR3nt: TGCAGCGTGGAGGACAGGGACTATGGCTACACCTTC
d_gene: TRBD1
j_gene: TRBJ1-2
v_gene: TRBV29-1
len: 12
abundance: -